These T cell receptor beta chains were read from a single sample in a study of blood T cell repertoires in COVID-19. The data were produced by immunoSEQ multiplex PCR, yet TCRdb's version contains in-frame clones alone and is incomplete. The sample lists 70,000 to 90,000 clones, roughly 86% seen once, with approximately 8% in the top ten. Sequenced input: peripheral blood. The receptor set was obtained from a man in his forties or fifties with active COVID-19. The CDR3 runs from the conserved cysteine through the conserved F or W. D genes are given only for firm matches. For some rows the clone size is stated as once, few or many, or as a class when expanded; others skip it.

NA | TRBJ1-6 | NA | TRBV5-5 | TGTGCCAGCAGCAATTTCGGGATAAATTCACCCCTCCACTTT | CASSNFGINSPLHF
NA | TRBJ2-5 | NA | TRBV7-2 | TGTGCCAGCAGCTTAGCCTTGCGGGATGGGGAGACCCAGTACTTC | CASSLALRDGETQYF
NA | TRBJ2-7 | TRBD2 | TRBV19 | TGTGCCAGTAGTATGCTAGCGGGTGGTTCCTACGAGCAGTACTTC | CASSMLAGGSYEQYF
NA | TRBJ2-7 | NA | TRBV5-4 | TGTGCCAGCAGGCCCTCGGGACACCTCGGCGACGAGCAGTACTTC | CASRPSGHLGDEQYF
NA | TRBJ2-2 | NA | TRBV5-1 | TGCGCCAGCAGCTTGGTTGAGGGCGTAAACACCGGGGAGCTGTTTTTT | CASSLVEGVNTGELFF
NA | TRBJ2-3 | NA | TRBV4-3 | TGCGCCAGCAGCCAAGATCTGTCTAGTCGACGGACGCAGTATTTT | CASSQDLSSRRTQYF
NA | TRBJ2-3 | TRBD2 | TRBV6-2/TRBV6-3 | TGTGCCAGCAGTCCACTAGCGGGGGGGCCAGATACGCAGTATTTT | CASSPLAGGPDTQYF
NA | TRBJ1-1 | NA | TRBV9 | TGTGCCAGCAGCGTAGGATGGGGGGCTGAAGCTTTCTTT | CASSVGWGAEAFF
NA | TRBJ1-1 | TRBD1 | TRBV28 | TGTGCCAGCAGTTTATGGGGCCAGGGGGACACTGAAGCTTTCTTT | CASSLWGQGDTEAFF
NA | TRBJ1-3 | NA | TRBV7-9 | TGTGCCAGCAGCTTAGGCGGGGGAAACACCATATATTTT | CASSLGGGNTIYF
few | TRBJ2-5 | NA | TRBV19 | TGTGCCAGCAAGGGGTCGGGGGAAGAGACCCAGTACTTC | CASKGSGEETQYF
few | TRBJ2-7 | TRBD2 | TRBV13 | TGTGCCAGCAGCCCCCCAGCGGGGAACTCCTACGAGCAGTACTTC | CASSPPAGNSYEQYF
few | TRBJ2-1 | NA | TRBV5-1 | TGCGCCAGCAGCTTGGGCGGGTCATCCTACAATGAGCAGTTCTTC | CASSLGGSSYNEQFF
NA | TRBJ2-3 | NA | TRBV6-2/TRBV6-3 | TGTGCCAGCAGTTATGGCCCTACGCAGTATTTT | CASSYGPTQYF
NA | TRBJ2-7 | NA | TRBV14 | TGTGCCAGCAGCCAAGATCCCCTGTTAGACGAGCAGTACTTC | CASSQDPLLDEQYF
NA | TRBJ1-3 | NA | TRBV28 | TGTGCCAGCAGTTCCGAACTCCTTGGCTCTGGAAACACCATATATTTT | CASSSELLGSGNTIYF
NA | TRBJ2-1 | TRBD2 | TRBV9 | TGTGCCAGCAGCTACCAGGGACTAGCGGGGAATGAGCAGTTCTTC | CASSYQGLAGNEQFF
NA | TRBJ2-5 | TRBD2 | TRBV3-1/TRBV3-2 | TGTGCCAGCAGCCAATTAGCGGGGGGGCAGGGCCAAGAGACCCAGTACTTC | CASSQLAGGQGQETQYF
once | TRBJ2-7 | NA | TRBV7-2 | TGTGCCAGCAGCTTAGCGGGAGTGTTAAACGAGCAGTACTTC | CASSLAGVLNEQYF
NA | TRBJ2-3 | TRBD2 | TRBV11-2 | TGTGCCAGCAGCCAGGGAGGGGCCCTAGACAACACAGATACGCAGTATTTT | CASSQGGALDNTDTQYF
few | TRBJ1-3 | NA | TRBV5-4 | TGTGCCAGCACCCCGGACTTCGGAAACACCATATATTTT | CASTPDFGNTIYF
once | TRBJ2-5 | TRBD1 | TRBV5-1 | TGCGCCAGCAATCTGGACCCAGGGGGAGAGACCCAGTACTTC | CASNLDPGGETQYF